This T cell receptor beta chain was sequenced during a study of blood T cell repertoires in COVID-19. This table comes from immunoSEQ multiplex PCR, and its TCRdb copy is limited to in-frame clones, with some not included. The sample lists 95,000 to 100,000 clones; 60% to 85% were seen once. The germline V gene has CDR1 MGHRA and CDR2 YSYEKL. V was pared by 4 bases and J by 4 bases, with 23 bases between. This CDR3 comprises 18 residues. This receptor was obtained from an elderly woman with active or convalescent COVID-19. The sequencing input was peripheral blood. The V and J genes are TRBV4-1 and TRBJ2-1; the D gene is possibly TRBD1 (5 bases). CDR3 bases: TGCGCCAGCAGCCCCTCAGAGGTGACGCCCGCAGGGTACAATGAGCAGTTCTTC. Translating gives CASSPSEVTPAGYNEQFF.